The rows below give T cell receptor beta chains drawn from one sample of a study of blood T cells in healthy people across ages. TCRdb analysed the 5' RACE reads with MiXCR anew, one entry per CDR3 protein. The sample has around 1.7 million distinct CDR3 sequences; 28% are singletons. The sample was blood. All receptors derive from a woman under 40 in good health. CDR3s include the opening cysteine and the closing phenylalanine or tryptophan. Fields, in order: J gene, V gene, CDR3 protein.

j_call: TRBJ2-1
v_call: TRBV7-8
cdr3_aa: CASSLRREWGMGQFF

j_call: TRBJ2-3
v_call: TRBV14
cdr3_aa: CASSQAGTVGDTQYF

j_call: TRBJ2-2
v_call: TRBV7-2
cdr3_aa: CASSLVAAGTGGRDTGEPFF

j_call: TRBJ1-4
v_call: TRBV9
cdr3_aa: CASSVTSQNEKLFF

j_call: TRBJ2-3
v_call: TRBV5-1
cdr3_aa: CASSFQEGVTQYF

j_call: TRBJ2-7
v_call: TRBV5-1
cdr3_aa: CASSFGELPSYEQYF

j_call: TRBJ2-7
v_call: TRBV11-1
cdr3_aa: CASSLERGGRYEQYF

j_call: TRBJ2-1
v_call: TRBV20-1
cdr3_aa: CSPGQDNEQFF

j_call: TRBJ2-7
v_call: TRBV9
cdr3_aa: CASSVASGPYEQYF

j_call: TRBJ2-3
v_call: TRBV12-3/TRBV12-4
cdr3_aa: CASRGDRKIGDTQYF

j_call: TRBJ2-1
v_call: TRBV6-6
cdr3_aa: CASSYSGGGVNEQFF

j_call: TRBJ1-1
v_call: TRBV6-6
cdr3_aa: CASKGAGGNTEAFF

j_call: TRBJ2-7
v_call: TRBV3-1
cdr3_aa: CASSQGSGFTYEQYF

j_call: TRBJ1-2
v_call: TRBV3-1
cdr3_aa: CASSLTGQTSGYTF

j_call: TRBJ1-1
v_call: TRBV10-3
cdr3_aa: CAISESTDTGAFF

j_call: TRBJ2-7
v_call: TRBV10-3
cdr3_aa: CAISESIHGREQYF

j_call: TRBJ2-1
v_call: TRBV7-2
cdr3_aa: CASSSWGLEQFF

j_call: TRBJ1-1
v_call: TRBV7-9
cdr3_aa: CASSVGPRETGAFF

j_call: TRBJ1-2
v_call: TRBV20-1
cdr3_aa: CSASLRTGDSGYTF

j_call: TRBJ2-1
v_call: TRBV3-1
cdr3_aa: CASSQRPAWGYNNEQFF

j_call: TRBJ2-1
v_call: TRBV7-3
cdr3_aa: CASSGRQGNEQFF

j_call: TRBJ2-7
v_call: TRBV28
cdr3_aa: CASSTTLYEQYF

j_call: TRBJ2-5
v_call: TRBV5-5
cdr3_aa: CASSSIATSGAGETQYF

j_call: TRBJ2-7
v_call: TRBV12-3/TRBV12-4
cdr3_aa: CASTAGGGYEQYF

j_call: TRBJ1-2
v_call: TRBV5-1
cdr3_aa: CASKPGPNYGYTF

j_call: TRBJ2-1
v_call: TRBV29-1
cdr3_aa: CSTSGTSGSSYNERFF

j_call: TRBJ2-6
v_call: TRBV5-6
cdr3_aa: CASSLFGQGALGANVLTF

j_call: TRBJ2-3
v_call: TRBV10-3
cdr3_aa: CAISLAGDTQYF

j_call: TRBJ1-2
v_call: TRBV12-3/TRBV12-4
cdr3_aa: CASSPRQGTFGYGYTF

j_call: TRBJ2-7
v_call: TRBV5-6
cdr3_aa: CASGAGTGFREQYF

j_call: TRBJ2-5
v_call: TRBV29-1
cdr3_aa: CSVQGSTYGQDF

j_call: TRBJ2-3
v_call: TRBV20-1
cdr3_aa: CSARDRQTLTDTQYF

j_call: TRBJ2-1
v_call: TRBV9
cdr3_aa: CASSVEGGAALNEQFF

j_call: TRBJ2-7
v_call: TRBV20-1
cdr3_aa: CSVRSLSLGYEQYF

j_call: TRBJ2-1
v_call: TRBV18
cdr3_aa: CASSRQGGLADEQFF

j_call: TRBJ2-1
v_call: TRBV12-3/TRBV12-4
cdr3_aa: CASGGEGREQFF

j_call: TRBJ1-2
v_call: TRBV5-1
cdr3_aa: CASSLVASDYGYTF

j_call: TRBJ1-6
v_call: TRBV5-1
cdr3_aa: CATSTGTGDSPLHF

j_call: TRBJ1-1
v_call: TRBV12-3/TRBV12-4
cdr3_aa: CASCNRDGATEAFF

j_call: TRBJ2-1
v_call: TRBV5-1
cdr3_aa: CASMDWGASDEQFF

j_call: -
v_call: TRBV5-1
cdr3_aa: CASSLLNNEQYF

j_call: TRBJ2-1
v_call: TRBV29-1
cdr3_aa: CSVGKRTSGGGEQFF

j_call: TRBJ2-3
v_call: TRBV9
cdr3_aa: CASGPYEGGTDTQYF

j_call: TRBJ2-7
v_call: TRBV6-6
cdr3_aa: CASSYTILARNTYEQYF

j_call: TRBJ2-5
v_call: TRBV20-1
cdr3_aa: CSATDFSAGERETQYF

j_call: TRBJ2-5
v_call: TRBV12-3/TRBV12-4
cdr3_aa: CASTYGAGETQYF

j_call: TRBJ1-2
v_call: TRBV2
cdr3_aa: CASNRQDYGYTF

j_call: TRBJ1-4
v_call: TRBV10-3
cdr3_aa: CAASGQASEKLFF

j_call: TRBJ1-2
v_call: TRBV20-1
cdr3_aa: CSASQSPQGGGYTF

j_call: TRBJ1-1
v_call: TRBV6-1
cdr3_aa: CASRRDRVGTEAFF

j_call: TRBJ1-5
v_call: TRBV2
cdr3_aa: CASQTGRNQPQHF

j_call: TRBJ2-5
v_call: TRBV10-3
cdr3_aa: CAIGPGETQYF

j_call: TRBJ2-1
v_call: TRBV24-1
cdr3_aa: CATSGSAVYNEQFF

j_call: TRBJ2-7
v_call: TRBV11-2
cdr3_aa: CASSSDRAEQYF

j_call: TRBJ2-3
v_call: TRBV20-1
cdr3_aa: CSAIGQGRSSTDTQYF

j_call: TRBJ2-7
v_call: TRBV7-2
cdr3_aa: CASSNPYEEQYF

j_call: TRBJ1-2
v_call: TRBV7-3
cdr3_aa: CASSSLDRDGYTF

j_call: TRBJ2-4
v_call: TRBV20-1
cdr3_aa: CSARELGLAGVSAKNIQYF

j_call: TRBJ2-3
v_call: TRBV12-3/TRBV12-4
cdr3_aa: CASRLRDREKNPNEELYF